These 31 T cell receptor beta chains came from one sample sequenced in a study of shared clonotypes between healthy human individuals. Method: immunoSEQ multiplex PCR; TCRdb's copy keeps in-frame clones and lacks some. The sample includes under 2.5 million clones, approximately 90% of them seen just once. The sample comprised naive CD4+ T cells from PBMCs. Subset here: CD45RA+ positively selected. The source of these receptors is a man aged 18 to 30 in good health. Some clones in this sample may be carry-over from other donors' samples.

V usage is TRBV18 and J usage is TRBJ2-7; the D gene is possibly TRBD1 (5 bases). The CDR3 spans 14 residues. Trimming left V 4 bases short and J 5 bases short, with 15 bases between. Per germline, CDR1 KGHSH and CDR2 LQKENI. CDR3 DNA: TGTGCCAGCTCACAGGGTCAGGGTGGCAACGAGCAGTACTTC. Translation: CASSQGQGGNEQYF.

The gene calls are TRBV18 and TRBJ1-1; no reliable D call. Germline V CDR1 and CDR2: KGHSH, LQKENI. Deletions cut 6 bases from V and 4 bases from J, with 21 bases between. The CDR3 is 16 residues long. The CDR3 sequence is CASSWLNGLNPTEAFF. As DNA, the CDR3 is TGTGCCAGCTCGTGGCTCAATGGGCTTAACCCCACTGAAGCTTTCTTT.

This clone has only one observation. The gene calls are TRBV6-5 and TRBJ2-7; D unresolved. CDR3 length: 13 residues. V was cut by 6 bases and J by 7 bases, with 16 bases left in between. Per the germline V gene, CDR1 is MNHEY and CDR2 is SVGAGI. CDR3 DNA: TGTGCCAGCAGACTGGGCCCGACCACAGAGCAGTACTTC. Encoded protein: CASRLGPTTEQYF.

The CDR3 DNA reads TGTGCCAGCAGCGCGCAGGGGCCAGAGACCCAGTACTTC. Protein sequence: CASSAQGPETQYF. The chain employs TRBV7-2 and TRBJ2-5, with D maybe TRBD1 (6 bases). V lost 5 bases, J lost 4 bases, and 11 bases lay in between. The germline V gene encodes CDR1 SGHTA and CDR2 FQGNSA. CDR3 length: 13 amino acids.

This chain joins TRBV5-1 and TRBJ2-1; 11 bases map to TRBD1. The V and J ends lost 4 bases and 7 bases, in that order; junction bases with no gene match: 7. This CDR3 has 15 amino acids. CDR1 and CDR2 from the germline V gene are SGHRS and YFSETQ. The CDR3: CASSERTGGSNEQFF. The CDR3, as DNA: TGCGCCAGCAGCGAGCGGACAGGGGGCTCAAATGAGCAGTTCTTC. Full variable domain (missing parts from reference TRBV5-1 and TRBJ2-1): KAGVTQTPRYLIKTRGQQVTLSCSPISGHRSVSWYQQTPGQGLQFLFEYFSETQRNKGNFPGRFSGRQFSNSRSEMNVSTLELGDSALYLCASSERTGGSNEQFFGPGTRLTVL.

The V gene is TRBV5-5, the J gene TRBJ2-3, with D unclear. CDR3 size: 16 residues. Germline values: CDR1 SGHKS, CDR2 YYEKEE (reference sequence). V shed 2 bases and J shed 4 bases, with 17 bases lying between them. The CDR3 here is CASSFSYSLTADTQYF. The CDR3 bases are TGTGCCAGCAGCTTCTCCTACAGCCTCACGGCAGATACGCAGTATTTT.

The chain employs TRBV18 and TRBJ1-5, with D maybe TRBD1 (5 bases). This CDR3 spans 15 amino acids. V was shortened by 5 bases and J by 3 bases, with 14 bases between the two germline ends. Germline CDR1 and CDR2: KGHSH and LQKENI. The CDR3 bases are TGTGCCAGCTCAGCCCAGGGAAGGCTCAATCAGCCCCAGCATTTT. It encodes CASSAQGRLNQPQHF. The full variable domain, with the rest looked up from reference TRBV18 and TRBJ1-5, is NAGVMQNPRHLVRRRGQEARLRCSPMKGHSHVYWYRQLPEEGLKFMVYLQKENIIDESGMPKERFSAEFPKEGPSILRIQQVVRGDSAAYFCASSAQGRLNQPQHFGDGTRLSIL.

The chain uses TRBV5-6 and TRBJ1-4; D gene unclear. V lost 3 bases to trimming and J lost 0 bases, with 12 bases between them. This CDR3 comprises 16 residues. Germline V gene sequence: CDR1 SGHDT, CDR2 YYEEEE. This chain's CDR3 is CASSYNPLATNEKLFF. CDR3 bases: TGTGCCAGCAGCTATAACCCTCTTGCAACTAATGAAAAACTGTTTTTT.

The chain combines TRBV7-2 with TRBJ1-5; 7 nucleotides line up with TRBD1. CDR1 and CDR2 from the germline V gene are SGHTA and FQGNSA. CDR3 length: 15 amino acids. The V and J ends lost 1 base and 6 bases, in that order; junction bases with no gene match: 6. CDR3 DNA: TGTGCCAGCAGCTTAGGTGGACAGGATACTCAGCCCCAGCATTTT. It is translated as CASSLGGQDTQPQHF.

The V and J genes are TRBV7-3 and TRBJ2-1, with D perhaps matching TRBD2 (6 bases). In germline, CDR1 is SGHTA, CDR2 FQGTGA. V was trimmed by 2 bases and J by 8 bases, leaving 13 bases between them. The CDR3 runs 14 residues. The CDR3, as DNA: TGTGCCAGCAGCTTAGGTTGGGGGGAGGATGAGCAGTTCTTC. Protein product: CASSLGWGEDEQFF.

This clone has a single count. The chain carries TRBV28 and TRBJ2-3, with TRBD2 matching over 12 bases. J lost 5 bases, V lost 6 bases, and 21 bases had no gene match. The V gene's germline CDR1 is MDHEN and CDR2 SYDVKM. The CDR3 contains 20 residues. For the CDR3, the DNA is TGTGCCAGCAGCGGCGGCCCGGGTGGTCTAGCGGGAGGGCCGGGAGATACGCAGTATTTT. Amino acids: CASSGGPGGLAGGPGDTQYF.

This chain connects TRBV18 to TRBJ2-1; 8 nucleotides match TRBD2. The ends lost 2 bases at V and 0 bases at J; junction bases unmatched: 6. The germline V gene encodes CDR1 KGHSH and CDR2 LQKENI. The CDR3 consists of 17 residues. The DNA for the CDR3 is TGTGCCAGCTCACCAAGCAGACTAGCGAGCTCCTACAATGAGCAGTTCTTC. Its protein is CASSPSRLASSYNEQFF. The full variable domain, completed using reference TRBV18 and TRBJ2-1, is NAGVMQNPRHLVRRRGQEARLRCSPMKGHSHVYWYRQLPEEGLKFMVYLQKENIIDESGMPKERFSAEFPKEGPSILRIQQVVRGDSAAYFCASSPSRLASSYNEQFFGPGTRLTVL.

The chain has TRBV30 and TRBJ2-7, with D perhaps matching TRBD1 (5 bases). Trimming cost V 2 bases and J 6 bases, with 14 bases left between them. Germline V lookup: CDR1 GTSNPN, CDR2 SVGIG (reference sequence). CDR3 length: 13 amino acids. As DNA, the CDR3 is TGTGCCTGGAGTAAACAGGTCAGTGGCGAGCAGTACTTC. It encodes CAWSKQVSGEQYF.

The V and J genes are TRBV19 and TRBJ2-2, with 8 bases matching TRBD2. The ends lost 6 bases at V and 4 bases at J; junction bases unmatched: 7. There are 15 residues in the CDR3. Germline V gene lookup returns CDR1 LNHDA and CDR2 SQIVND (reference sequence). CDR3 coding DNA: TGTGCCAGTAGAATTCCGGGACTAGGCACCGGGGAGCTGTTTTTT. This codes for CASRIPGLGTGELFF. Drawing the rest from reference TRBV19 and TRBJ2-2, the complete variable domain is DGGITQSPKYLFRKEGQNVTLSCEQNLNHDAMYWYRQDPGQGLRLIYYSQIVNDFQKGDIAEGYSVSREKKESFPLTVTSAQKNPTAFYLCASRIPGLGTGELFFGEGSRLTVL.

CDR3 coding DNA: TGTGCCAGCAGTGCGTCTGGTGGCAGAAACACTGAAGCTTTCTTT. As protein: CASSASGGRNTEAFF. This rearrangement joins TRBV28 to TRBJ1-1; no firm D call. The CDR3 extends over 15 amino acids. Germline CDR1 reads MDHEN; CDR2 reads SYDVKM. Trimming took off 5 bases at V and 2 bases at J, with 15 bases between the two ends.

This clone showed up just once. CDR3 region: CASSLPTRRETQYF. The CDR3 DNA reads as TGTGCCAGCAGCTTGCCTACCCGTCGGGAGACCCAGTACTTC. V and J are TRBV5-4 and TRBJ2-5, with D unresolved. V lost 1 base, J lost 5 bases, and 12 bases lay in between. The CDR3 contains 14 residues. Germline loops: CDR1 SGHNT, CDR2 YYREEE (reference sequence). Filled out from reference TRBV5-4 and TRBJ2-5, the complete variable domain reads ETGVTQSPTHLIKTRGQQVTLRCSSQSGHNTVSWYQQALGQGPQFIFQYYREEENGRGNFPPRFSGLQFPNYSSELNVNALELDDSALYLCASSLPTRRETQYFGPGTRLLVL.

The rearrangement links TRBV5-4 to TRBJ2-7, with D hard to call. V was trimmed by 4 bases and J by 6 bases, leaving 11 bases between them. This CDR3 contains 12 residues. Germline CDR1 is SGHNT and CDR2 is YYREEE (reference sequence). CDR3 amino acids: CASSLSPAEQYF. The DNA for the CDR3 is TGTGCCAGCAGCCTTTCGCCAGCCGAGCAGTACTTC.

This sequence joins TRBV4-2 and TRBJ2-1; the match to TRBD2 covers 7 bases. V shed 5 bases, J shed 2 bases, and the junction held 9 bases outside the gene matches. Germline V CDR1 and CDR2: LGHNA, YNFKEQ. This CDR3 region has 16 residues. In DNA, the CDR3 is TGTGCCAGCAGCTTACGGCGGGAGTCCACCTACAATGAGCAGTTCTTC. Its protein is CASSLRRESTYNEQFF.

This chain uses TRBV10-3 with TRBJ1-4; TRBD1 is a possible D gene (5 bases). V was shortened by 2 bases and J by 8 bases, with 15 bases between the two germline ends. Germline CDR1 reads ENHRY; CDR2 reads SYGVKD. The CDR3 has 15 amino acids. This CDR3 is CAISEPGTDGEKLFF. DNA for the CDR3: TGTGCCATCAGTGAGCCCGGGACCGATGGGGAAAAACTGTTTTTT.

This chain connects TRBV5-1 to TRBJ2-7; the match to TRBD2 covers 9 bases. CDR1 and CDR2 from the germline V gene are SGHRS and YFSETQ. J was trimmed by 0 bases and V by 4 bases; bases with no gene match: 5. The CDR3 totals 15 residues. The CDR3 bases are TGCGCCAGCAGCCAATCTAGCGGGAACTCCTACGAGCAGTACTTC. Translating gives CASSQSSGNSYEQYF. The full variable domain, rest sourced from reference TRBV5-1 and TRBJ2-7, is KAGVTQTPRYLIKTRGQQVTLSCSPISGHRSVSWYQQTPGQGLQFLFEYFSETQRNKGNFPGRFSGRQFSNSRSEMNVSTLELGDSALYLCASSQSSGNSYEQYFGPGTRLTVT.

The V call is TRBV19, the J call TRBJ2-1; D may be TRBD2 (5 bases). This CDR3 region has 13 residues. Germline V CDR1 and CDR2: LNHDA, SQIVND (reference sequence). V was cut by 1 base and J by 10 bases, with 11 bases left in between. The DNA of the CDR3 is TGTGCCAGTAGTATAGGGCTGAGGAGGGAGCAGTTCTTC. As protein: CASSIGLRREQFF.

V gene TRBV6-6 combines with J gene TRBJ1-1; D gene ambiguous. Germline V CDR1 and CDR2: MNHNY, SVGAGI (reference sequence). V gave up 0 bases and J gave up 11 bases, with 10 bases separating them. The CDR3 has 12 residues. As DNA, the CDR3 is TGTGCCAGCAGTTACTCCAACGACTTGGCTTTCTTT. It translates to CASSYSNDLAFF.

Concerning this clone itself: Different DNA sequences within this sample yield the same CDR3. The chain links TRBV4-3 to TRBJ2-1, with no clear D. The CDR3 consists of 15 residues. V shed 0 bases and J shed 4 bases, with 10 bases lying between them. Germline assignment: CDR1 LGHNA and CDR2 YSLEER. The CDR3 DNA reads TGCGCCAGCAGCCAAGATCCAGGAAGTTACAATGAGCAGTTCTTC. Protein: CASSQDPGSYNEQFF.

Concerning this clone: The sample has other DNA sequences that encode this CDR3 too. The V call is TRBV6-5, the J call TRBJ1-2; possible D gene TRBD1, 5 bases. CDR1 is MNHEY and CDR2 is SVGAGI in the germline V gene. There are 14 residues in the CDR3. V gave up 3 bases and J gave up 2 bases, with 10 bases separating them. CDR3 nucleotide sequence: TGTGCCAGCAGTTATGGGGGACTGAACTATGGCTACACCTTC. Protein sequence: CASSYGGLNYGYTF.

Notes on this clone: The same CDR3 can be traced to other DNA sequences in this sample. The rearrangement uses TRBV5-1 and TRBJ2-7, with a possible D match to TRBD2 (5 bases). V was shortened by 3 bases and J by 2 bases, with 9 bases between the two germline ends. Germline V CDR1 and CDR2: SGHRS, YFSETQ. This CDR3 has 13 residues. The CDR3 DNA sequence: TGCGCCAGCAGCTGGACTGGGGCCTACGAGCAGTACTTC. Amino acids: CASSWTGAYEQYF.

With regard to this clone: Other DNA sequences in the sample encode the same CDR3. The rearrangement links TRBV30 to TRBJ1-2, with D unclear. Trimming removed 0 bases at V and 6 bases at J, with 8 bases between. The CDR3 is made up of 12 amino acids. From germline, CDR1 is GTSNPN and CDR2 SVGIG (reference sequence). CDR3 loop: CAWSVGGDGYTF. The CDR3 DNA is TGTGCCTGGAGTGTAGGTGGGGATGGCTACACCTTC.

The V gene is TRBV7-3, the J gene TRBJ2-5, with TRBD2 identical over 9 bases. This CDR3 is built from 17 residues. V was pared by 1 base and J by 3 bases, with 9 bases of the junction left unmatched. Per the germline V gene, CDR1 is SGHTA and CDR2 is FQGTGA. The CDR3 spells CASSLMGREGGEETQYF. In DNA form, the CDR3 reads TGTGCCAGCAGCTTAATGGGGCGGGAGGGTGGTGAAGAGACCCAGTACTTC.

The count of this clone is one. The chain couples TRBV6-6 to TRBJ1-2; TRBD1 might be the D (5 bases). With 4 bases removed from V and 0 bases from J, the gap between germline ends came to 12 bases. The CDR3 extends over 15 amino acids. CDR1 is MNHNY, CDR2 SVGAGI, per germline (reference sequence). The CDR3 nucleotides read TGTGCCAGCAGTTGGTTGCAGGGAGCTAACTATGGCTACACCTTC. Its protein product is CASSWLQGANYGYTF.

The V and J genes are TRBV28 and TRBJ1-1; D uncertain. The CDR3 totals 15 residues. Trimming took off 6 bases at V and 5 bases at J, with 19 bases between the two ends. Germline values: CDR1 MDHEN, CDR2 SYDVKM. CDR3 region: CASSKFRGGGTEAFF. The CDR3 DNA reads TGTGCCAGCAGCAAGTTCCGGGGAGGTGGGACTGAAGCTTTCTTT.

As regards this clone: The sample has other DNA sequences that encode this CDR3 too. The chain combines TRBV5-1 with TRBJ1-1, with 10 positions matching TRBD1. V was clipped by 5 bases and J by 5 bases; unmatched bases: 3. The CDR3 is made up of 13 amino acids. The germline V gene encodes CDR1 SGHRS and CDR2 YFSETQ. Here the CDR3 reads CASSPGQGTEAFF. CDR3 coding DNA: TGCGCCAGCAGTCCGGGACAGGGGACTGAAGCTTTCTTT.

The sample holds one count of this clone. The chain carries TRBV4-1 and TRBJ2-1; 8 nucleotides agree with TRBD1. The CDR3 contains 15 residues. The junction had 4 bases not matched to a gene; V was cut back by 4 bases and J by 2 bases. Germline CDR1 and CDR2: MGHRA and YSYEKL. CDR3 sequence reads: CASSRGQETYNEQFF. Here the CDR3 DNA reads TGCGCCAGCAGCCGGGGACAGGAAACCTACAATGAGCAGTTCTTC.